One and the same sample provided the 30 T cell receptor beta chains below, sequenced in a study of T cell responses to AZD1222 COVID-19 vaccine. TCRdb keeps only in-frame clones here, not all; method: immunoSEQ multiplex PCR. The sample holds 150,000 to 200,000 clones, 90% to 95% seen once. Sequences were derived from peripheral blood, sampled 28 days after the second AZD1222 dose. These receptors all come from an adult who received the AZD1222 COVID-19 vaccine.

The rearrangement uses TRBV27 and TRBJ1-2; D not resolved. Germline-derived CDR1 and CDR2 are MNHEY and SMNVEV (reference sequence). The CDR3 totals 14 residues. V lost 3 bases and J 0 bases, leaving 8 bases between the germline ends. The CDR3 reads CASSFGRPNYGYTF. The CDR3 region has the DNA TGTGCCAGCAGTTTTGGCAGACCTAACTATGGCTACACCTTC.

This chain uses TRBV11-2 with TRBJ1-1, with TRBD1 as a possible D gene (6 bases). This CDR3 has 14 amino acids. V was clipped by 5 bases and J by 3 bases, with 13 bases between them. Looked up from germline, CDR1 is SGHAT and CDR2 is FQNNGV. The CDR3 region is CASSPRTEDTEAFF. CDR3 in DNA: TGTGCCAGCAGCCCCCGGACAGAAGACACTGAAGCTTTCTTT. The full variable domain, rest sourced from reference TRBV11-2 and TRBJ1-1, is EAGVAQSPRYKIIEKRQSVAFWCNPISGHATLYWYQQILGQGPKLLIQFQNNGVVDDSQLPKDRFSAERLKGVDSTLKIQPAKLEDSAVYLCASSPRTEDTEAFFGQGTRLTVV.

This clone was recorded once. V gene TRBV15 combines with J gene TRBJ2-7; TRBD1 aligns across 7 bases. Unmatched junction bases numbered 6, after V lost 4 bases and J lost 3 bases. This CDR3 is built from 14 residues. In germline, CDR1 is LNHNV, CDR2 YYDKDF (reference sequence). The CDR3, as DNA: TGTGCCACCAGCACTCGACAGGGACGCTACGAGCAGTACTTC. Its translation is CATSTRQGRYEQYF.

The chain is built from TRBV9 and TRBJ2-7, with 8 bases identical to TRBD2. V dropped 0 bases and J dropped 5; count of bases not matched to a gene: 4. The CDR3 totals 14 residues. Germline V CDR1 and CDR2: SGDLS, YYNGEE. The DNA for the CDR3 is TGTGCCAGCAGCGTAGGGCGGGGGGCCCACGAGCAGTACTTC. Its protein is CASSVGRGAHEQYF.

V usage is TRBV14 and J usage is TRBJ2-7; possibly TRBD1 for D (6 bases). Germline CDR1 is SGHDN and CDR2 is FVKESK. The CDR3 is made up of 14 amino acids. The V end was cut by 1 base, the J end by 7 bases, with 14 bases between. The CDR3 is CASSQAGTRAEQYF. In nucleotides, the CDR3 is TGTGCCAGCAGCCAAGCCGGGACAAGAGCAGAGCAGTACTTC.

The V gene is TRBV5-6, the J gene TRBJ2-7; possibly TRBD1 for D (5 bases). Germline lookup yields CDR1 SGHDT and CDR2 YYEEEE. The CDR3 runs 13 residues. Trimming took off 3 bases at V and 2 bases at J, with 9 bases between the two ends. CDR3 bases: TGTGCCAGCAGCTCTGCAGGGACCTACGAGCAGTACTTC. Translation gives CASSSAGTYEQYF. Variable domain in full (rest from reference TRBV5-6 and TRBJ2-7): DAGVTQSPTHLIKTRGQQVTLRCSPKSGHDTVSWYQQALGQGPQFIFQYYEEEERQRGNFPDRFSGHQFPNYSSELNVNALLLGDSALYLCASSSAGTYEQYFGPGTRLTVT.

V gene TRBV6-5 combines with J gene TRBJ2-5, with a weak D call TRBD2 (6 bases). Trimming shortened V by 5 bases and J by 2 bases, and 12 bases separated the two germline ends. The CDR3 covers 14 residues. Germline lookup yields CDR1 MNHEY and CDR2 SVGAGI. The CDR3 DNA reads TGTGCCAGCAGTCTCCGGGGAGGTCAAGAGACCCAGTACTTC. Protein: CASSLRGGQETQYF.

V usage is TRBV7-9 and J usage is TRBJ1-2; TRBD1 might be the D (5 bases). Trimming cost V 0 bases and J 7 bases, with 12 bases left between them. Germline CDR1 and CDR2: SEHNR and FQNEAQ (reference sequence). The CDR3 length is 14 residues. CDR3 region: CASSLALRGVGYTF. Here the CDR3 DNA reads TGTGCCAGCAGCTTAGCGTTAAGGGGAGTTGGCTACACCTTC.

The CDR3, as DNA: TGCGCCAGCAGCCGTATCCCCGGGGAACAGCCCCAGCATTTT. This sequence encodes CASSRIPGEQPQHF. This rearrangement joins TRBV4-1 to TRBJ1-5; D call uncertain. Germline V gene lookup returns CDR1 MGHRA and CDR2 YSYEKL. The CDR3 is 14 residues long. Between the trimmed V and J ends, which lost 4 bases and 7 bases, there was a span of 14 bases.

This clone has just a few counts. This sequence joins TRBV2 and TRBJ1-5; TRBD1 agrees at 9 bases. The length of the CDR3 is 15 residues. V dropped 8 bases and J dropped 2; count of bases not matched to a gene: 7. Germline-derived CDR1 and CDR2 are SNHLY and FYNNEI. The CDR3 coding sequence is TGTGCCAGCGGGGAGAGACAGGGGGGCAATCAGCCCCAGCATTTT. Its translation is CASGERQGGNQPQHF.

This rearrangement joins TRBV7-2 to TRBJ1-1; D possibly corresponds to TRBD1 (6 bases). This CDR3 has 13 residues. CDR1 and CDR2 from the germline V gene are SGHTA and FQGNSA. Trimming left V 0 bases short and J 8 bases short, with 10 bases between. CDR3 bases: TGTGCCAGCAGCTTAGCGCCTACAGGGGAAGCTTTCTTT. It specifies CASSLAPTGEAFF.

J is TRBJ1-4 and V is TRBV9; possibly TRBD1 for D (5 bases). From germline, CDR1 is SGDLS and CDR2 YYNGEE. The CDR3 has 15 residues. Trimming removed 3 bases from V and 0 bases from J, with 9 bases in between. CDR3 nucleotide sequence: TGTGCCAGCAGCGGGGGCCCGGCAACTAATGAAAAACTGTTTTTT. Protein sequence: CASSGGPATNEKLFF.

J is TRBJ1-5 and V is TRBV7-8; no clear D. The CDR3 covers 15 residues. CDR1 and CDR2 from the germline V gene are SGHVS and FQNEAQ. Trimming cost V 6 bases and J 0 bases, with 12 bases left between them. Here the CDR3 DNA reads TGTGCCAGCAGGCCCGGACGGACTAGCAATCAGCCCCAGCATTTT. Its protein is CASRPGRTSNQPQHF.

The CDR3 bases are TGTGCCAGTAATGGAGGACTTAACACTGAAGCTTTCTTT. It codes for CASNGGLNTEAFF. The chain carries TRBV19 and TRBJ1-1; D unclear. The V gene lost 7 bases and the J gene lost 2 bases, with 11 bases spanning the gap. This CDR3 spans 13 amino acids. The germline V gene has CDR1 LNHDA and CDR2 SQIVND (reference sequence).

The V call is TRBV2, the J call TRBJ2-1; D is ambiguous. The CDR3 spans 13 residues. V lost 9 bases, J lost 2 bases, and 11 bases lay in between. Germline V CDR1 and CDR2: SNHLY, FYNNEI. CDR3 in DNA: TGTGCCAGTACCGTTGGGGCCTACAATGAGCAGTTCTTC. Encoded protein: CASTVGAYNEQFF.

The genes are TRBV20-1 and TRBJ2-1, with a possible D match to TRBD1 (6 bases). V gave up 3 bases and J gave up 1 base, with 7 bases separating them. The CDR3 has 13 amino acids. Looked up from germline, CDR1 is DFQATT and CDR2 is SNEGSKA (reference sequence). CDR3 amino acids: CSASGQSYNEQFF. In DNA, the CDR3 is TGCAGTGCTAGTGGACAGTCCTACAATGAGCAGTTCTTC.

The chain uses TRBV30 and TRBJ2-7; D not certain. The CDR3 runs to 11 residues. V was shortened by 2 bases and J by 5 bases, with 7 bases between the two germline ends. Germline CDR1 reads GTSNPN; CDR2 reads SVGIG (reference sequence). The CDR3 sequence is CAWSMGNEQYF. As DNA, the CDR3 is TGTGCCTGGAGTATGGGGAACGAGCAGTACTTC.

This clone has more than one count but fewer than ten. The chain has TRBV7-9 and TRBJ1-2, with TRBD1 identical over 10 bases. Per the germline V gene, CDR1 is SEHNR and CDR2 is FQNEAQ (reference sequence). The J segment lost 1 base and the V segment lost 6 bases, leaving 2 bases of the junction unmatched. The CDR3 is 14 amino acids. CDR3 in DNA: TGTGCCAGCAGAGGGACAGGGGATAACTATGGCTACACCTTC. Translating it yields CASRGTGDNYGYTF.

The chain employs TRBV7-2 and TRBJ1-2, with D unresolved. This CDR3 is built from 18 residues. CDR1 and CDR2 (germline): SGHTA, FQGNSA. Deletions cut 1 base from V and 4 bases from J, with 22 bases between. The DNA of the CDR3 is TGTGCCAGCAGCTTAGGAACTACCCTGGCGGCGCGTGTCTATGGCTACACCTTC. Translation: CASSLGTTLAARVYGYTF.

The chain recombines TRBV9 with TRBJ2-5; tentative D call: TRBD1 (5 bases). This CDR3 region has 14 residues. The V gene's germline CDR1 is SGDLS and CDR2 YYNGEE. V was pared by 0 bases and J by 5 bases, with 11 bases between. The CDR3 sequence is CASSVAGSVETQYF. CDR3 DNA sequence: TGTGCCAGCAGCGTAGCAGGGTCCGTCGAGACCCAGTACTTC.

The V gene is TRBV3-1 (or the pseudogene TRBV3-2), the J gene TRBJ1-6; D remains ambiguous. Trimming cost V 2 bases and J 8 bases, with 7 bases left between them. Per the germline V gene, CDR1 is LGHDT and CDR2 is YNNKEL (reference sequence). The CDR3 runs 13 residues. The CDR3: CASSQIQDSPLHF. The CDR3 DNA sequence: TGTGCCAGCAGCCAAATACAAGATTCACCCCTCCACTTT.

This chain connects TRBV27 to TRBJ1-2; 8 nucleotides align to TRBD1. The CDR3 sequence is 16 residues long. Germline values: CDR1 MNHEY, CDR2 SMNVEV (reference sequence). V gave up 5 bases and J gave up 4 bases; unmatched junction bases: 12. CDR3 protein: CASSGQGLENFYGYTF. In nucleotides, the CDR3 is TGTGCCAGCAGTGGACAGGGTTTGGAGAATTTCTATGGCTACACCTTC.

The V gene is TRBV5-4, the J gene TRBJ1-5; no clear D. The CDR3 is 13 residues long. Germline CDR1 SGHNT, CDR2 YYREEE (reference sequence). Deletions cut 0 bases from V and 3 bases from J, with 4 bases between. The CDR3 region has the DNA TGTGCCAGCAGCTTGGAAAACAATCAGCCCCAGCATTTT. Translation: CASSLENNQPQHF.

The chain uses TRBV12-3 or TRBV12-4 and TRBJ1-4; TRBD1 might be the D (5 bases). Trimming pared 6 bases from V and 4 bases from J, leaving 9 bases between. The CDR3 length is 13 residues. CDR3 residues: CASSPQGNEKLFF. Written as DNA, the CDR3 is TGTGCCAGCAGCCCGCAGGGTAATGAAAAACTGTTTTTT.

This chain links TRBV6-5 with TRBJ1-5, with TRBD1 matching 7 bases. Looked up from germline, CDR1 is MNHEY and CDR2 is SVGAGI. The V gene end was trimmed by 5 bases and the J gene end by 3 bases; junction bases not matched to a gene: 4. CDR3 length: 14 residues. CDR3 coding DNA: TGTGCCAGCAGTCCGGACAGGAACAATCAGCCCCAGCATTTT. Protein sequence: CASSPDRNNQPQHF.

The chain is built from TRBV4-1 and TRBJ1-2; TRBD1 aligns across 8 bases. Germline lookup yields CDR1 MGHRA and CDR2 YSYEKL. The CDR3 is made up of 15 amino acids. Unmatched junction bases numbered 1, after V lost 0 bases and J lost 1 base. CDR3 in amino acids: CASSQEQGVNYGYTF. The DNA for the CDR3 is TGCGCCAGCAGCCAAGAACAGGGGGTTAACTATGGCTACACCTTC.

The CDR3 nucleotides read TGTGCCAGCAGTGCAGGGGGCAATCAGCCCCAGCATTTT. This translates into CASSAGGNQPQHF. The chain employs TRBV27 and TRBJ1-5, with D possibly being TRBD1 (6 bases). The CDR3 is made up of 13 amino acids. Germline-derived CDR1 and CDR2 are MNHEY and SMNVEV (reference sequence). Trimming pared 5 bases from V and 2 bases from J, leaving 7 bases between.

The chain links TRBV5-8 to TRBJ1-2; no definite D call. Germline V CDR1 and CDR2: SGHTS, YDEGEE. The CDR3 has 16 amino acids. V was clipped by 4 bases and J by 2 bases, with 18 bases between them. The CDR3 sequence is CASSIPGRWPNYGYTF. CDR3 DNA sequence: TGTGCCAGCAGCATACCGGGCAGGTGGCCCAACTATGGCTACACCTTC.

This clone was observed once. The chain is built from TRBV13 and TRBJ1-6; 10 nucleotides match TRBD1. Germline loops: CDR1 PRHDT, CDR2 FYEKMQ (reference sequence). Unmatched junction bases numbered 2, after V lost 5 bases and J lost 4 bases. The CDR3 totals 15 residues. CDR3 nucleotide sequence: TGTGCCAGCAGCGGACAGGGGGATTATAATTCACCCCTCCACTTT. Protein sequence: CASSGQGDYNSPLHF.

The rearrangement links TRBV7-9 to TRBJ2-5; D gene ambiguous. V was cut by 2 bases and J by 2 bases, with 9 bases left in between. CDR1 and CDR2 (germline): SEHNR, FQNEAQ (reference sequence). The CDR3 has 14 amino acids. CDR3 bases: TGTGCCAGCAGCTTAAAAGGGCCTCAAGAGACCCAGTACTTC. It is translated as CASSLKGPQETQYF.